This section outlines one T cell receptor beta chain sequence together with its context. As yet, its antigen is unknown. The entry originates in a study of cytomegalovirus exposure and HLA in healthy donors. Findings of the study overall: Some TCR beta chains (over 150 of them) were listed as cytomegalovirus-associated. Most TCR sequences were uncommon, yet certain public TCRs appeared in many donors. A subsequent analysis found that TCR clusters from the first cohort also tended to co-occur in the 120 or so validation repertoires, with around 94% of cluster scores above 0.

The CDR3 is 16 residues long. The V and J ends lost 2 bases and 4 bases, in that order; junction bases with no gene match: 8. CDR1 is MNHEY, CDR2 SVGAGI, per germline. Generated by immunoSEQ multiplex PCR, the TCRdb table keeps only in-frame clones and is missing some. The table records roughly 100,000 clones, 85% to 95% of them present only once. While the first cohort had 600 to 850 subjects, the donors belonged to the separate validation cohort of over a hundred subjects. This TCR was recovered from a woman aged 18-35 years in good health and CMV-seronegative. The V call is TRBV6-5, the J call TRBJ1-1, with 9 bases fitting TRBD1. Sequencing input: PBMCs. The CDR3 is CASSYTPLTGGTEAFF. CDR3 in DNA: TGTGCCAGCAGTTACACGCCCCTGACAGGGGGCACTGAAGCTTTCTTT.